A single sample is the source of the 15 T cell receptor beta chains below, sequenced in a study of siplizumab effects on memory and regulatory T cells. Measured with immunoSEQ multiplex PCR; TCRdb has only the in-frame clones, and not every one. The table shows roughly 100,000 clones, with 90% to 95% occurring only once. The specimen sequenced was CD4+ T cells sorted from blood. The source of these receptors is a human donor in good health.

The chain recombines TRBV18 with TRBJ2-1; TRBD2 aligns across 9 bases. The germline gives CDR1 KGHSH, CDR2 LQKENI. Trimming at V came to 5 bases and at J to 10 bases, leaving 12 bases not matched to a gene. CDR3 length: 15 amino acids. This CDR3 is CASSTGRFSGGEQFF. The CDR3 bases are TGTGCCAGCTCAACCGGACGATTTAGCGGGGGAGAGCAGTTCTTC.

The rearrangement links TRBV12-5 to TRBJ2-7; D possibly corresponds to TRBD2 (5 bases). The germline CDR1 and CDR2 sequences are LGHNT and FRNRAP. V was trimmed by 7 bases and J by 3 bases, leaving 10 bases between them. The CDR3 length is 12 residues. The CDR3 nucleotides are TGTGCTAGTGTCTCAGCGGTCTACGAGCAGTACTTC. Its translation is CASVSAVYEQYF.

The chain recombines TRBV14 with TRBJ2-1; TRBD2 might be the D (5 bases). V lost 6 bases, J lost 0 bases, and 12 bases lay in between. The CDR3 spans 15 residues. Per the germline V gene, CDR1 is SGHDN and CDR2 is FVKESK. CDR3: CASRETSSSYNEQFF. The CDR3 DNA is TGTGCCAGCAGGGAAACTAGTAGCTCCTACAATGAGCAGTTCTTC.

CDR3 bases: TGTGCCAGCAGTGAATCCAGGCAGGGGGCAGAAGCTGGAAACACCATATATTTT. It translates to CASSESRQGAEAGNTIYF. This chain connects TRBV25-1 to TRBJ1-3; 8 bases match TRBD1. The CDR3 covers 18 residues. V was pared by 1 base and J by 2 bases, with 10 bases of the junction left unmatched. Germline CDR1 and CDR2: MGHDK and SYGVNS.

The chain links TRBV18 to TRBJ2-7; D unresolved. V lost 3 bases and J 6 bases, leaving 6 bases between the germline ends. The CDR3 runs to 11 residues. Germline V gives CDR1 KGHSH, CDR2 LQKENI. The CDR3 reads CASSPSGEQYF. The CDR3 DNA reads as TGTGCCAGCTCACCTTCGGGCGAGCAGTACTTC.

The gene calls are TRBV2 and TRBJ2-5; 7 nucleotides align to TRBD1. The trim removed 7 bases at V and 4 bases at J, leaving 6 bases unmatched. The CDR3 is 13 residues long. Germline loops: CDR1 SNHLY, CDR2 FYNNEI. This CDR3 reads CASKGQAGETQYF. The CDR3 coding sequence is TGTGCCAGCAAAGGACAGGCGGGAGAGACCCAGTACTTC.

The chain carries TRBV6-1 and TRBJ2-3; 9 bases map to TRBD2. Trimming took 3 bases from V and 7 from J; bases not matched to a gene: 8. The CDR3 has 15 residues. Germline assignment: CDR1 MNHNS and CDR2 SASEGT. This CDR3 is CASSETSGGGNTQYF. Written as DNA, the CDR3 is TGTGCCAGCAGTGAGACTAGCGGCGGAGGGAATACGCAGTATTTT.

The genes are TRBV6-4 and TRBJ2-1; D is unresolved. The CDR3 spans 14 residues. Trimming took 4 bases from V and 3 from J, leaving 10 bases between them. Per the germline V gene, CDR1 is MRHNA and CDR2 is SNTAGT. The CDR3 here is CASSAGVGYNEQFF. In DNA form, the CDR3 reads TGTGCCAGCAGTGCCGGCGTTGGCTACAATGAGCAGTTCTTC.

This chain joins TRBV6-5 and TRBJ1-5; D may be TRBD1 (6 bases). Germline values: CDR1 MNHEY, CDR2 SVGAGI. CDR3 size: 14 residues. V lost 7 bases to trimming and J lost 6 bases, with 16 bases between them. The CDR3 bases are TGTGCCAGCATCAGAACAGGGTGGGCTCAGCCCCAGCATTTT. Translation: CASIRTGWAQPQHF.

The chain has TRBV11-2 and TRBJ1-2, with 7 bases fitting TRBD1. Losses at the gene ends were 1 base for V and 6 bases for J; bases not matched to a gene: 5. The CDR3 sequence is 14 residues long. Germline CDR1 SGHAT, CDR2 FQNNGV. The CDR3 DNA is TGTGCCAGCAGCTTAGCGGACAGGAGGGATGGCTACACCTTC. This translates into CASSLADRRDGYTF.

The chain recombines TRBV9 with TRBJ1-2; D is undetermined. Trimming removed 3 bases from V and 7 bases from J, with 13 bases in between. This CDR3 region has 13 residues. Germline values: CDR1 SGDLS, CDR2 YYNGEE. The CDR3 is CASSGGYAPGYTF. DNA of the CDR3: TGTGCCAGCAGCGGGGGTTATGCCCCTGGCTACACCTTC.

The chain carries TRBV5-1 and TRBJ1-3, with D possibly matching TRBD1 (6 bases). This CDR3 contains 14 residues. The germline V gene encodes CDR1 SGHRS and CDR2 YFSETQ. Trimming cost V 3 bases and J 4 bases, with 11 bases left between them. CDR3 DNA sequence: TGCGCCAGCAGCTACGGGACATCGGGAAACACCATATATTTT. It yields the protein CASSYGTSGNTIYF.

The V and J genes are TRBV2 and TRBJ1-4, with TRBD1 as a possible D gene (6 bases). The CDR3 extends over 15 amino acids. With 6 bases removed from V and 3 bases from J, the gap between germline ends came to 14 bases. CDR1 and CDR2 (germline): SNHLY, FYNNEI. In DNA, the CDR3 is TGTGCCAGCAGCTTGACGGGGGCGGCTAATGAAAAACTGTTTTTT. As protein: CASSLTGAANEKLFF.

The V and J genes are TRBV29-1 and TRBJ2-3; D is unclear. Germline CDR1 reads SQVTM; CDR2 reads ANQGSEA. V dropped 1 base and J dropped 4 bases, with 15 bases sitting between them. This CDR3 has 15 residues. This CDR3 is CSVEGVRDHPDTQYF. DNA for the CDR3: TGCAGCGTTGAAGGGGTTAGGGATCACCCAGATACGCAGTATTTT.

This chain uses TRBV7-9 with TRBJ1-1; no clear D. Germline assignment: CDR1 SEHNR and CDR2 FQNEAQ (reference sequence). CDR3 size: 11 residues. Trimming took off 5 bases at V and 6 bases at J, with 7 bases between the two ends. CDR3 in DNA: TGTGCCAGCAGCGGTTCAGCTGAAGCTTTCTTT. It translates to CASSGSAEAFF.